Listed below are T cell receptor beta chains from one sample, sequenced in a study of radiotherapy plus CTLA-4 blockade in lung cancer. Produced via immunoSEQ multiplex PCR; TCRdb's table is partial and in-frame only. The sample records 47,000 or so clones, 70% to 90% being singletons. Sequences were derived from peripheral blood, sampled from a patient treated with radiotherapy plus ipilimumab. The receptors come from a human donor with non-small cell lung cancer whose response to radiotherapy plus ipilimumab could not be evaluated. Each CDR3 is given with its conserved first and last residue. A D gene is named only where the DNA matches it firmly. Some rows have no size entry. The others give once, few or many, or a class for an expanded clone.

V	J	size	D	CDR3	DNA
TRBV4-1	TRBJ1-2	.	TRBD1	CASSQDGQANYGYTF	TGCGCCAGCAGCCAAGATGGACAGGCAAACTATGGCTACACCTTC
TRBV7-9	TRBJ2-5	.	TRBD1	CASGRGTGDTETQYF	TGTGCCAGCGGCCGGGGGACAGGGGATACAGAGACCCAGTACTTC
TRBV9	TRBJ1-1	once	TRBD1	CASRRGQGRDTEAFF	TGTGCCAGCAGGAGGGGGCAGGGTCGAGACACTGAAGCTTTCTTT
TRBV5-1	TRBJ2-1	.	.	CASSLDSGVREQFF	TGCGCCAGCAGCTTGGACTCAGGGGTGCGTGAGCAGTTCTTC
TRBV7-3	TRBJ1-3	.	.	CASSLGPSGNTIYF	TGTGCCAGCAGCTTGGGCCCGTCTGGAAACACCATATATTTT
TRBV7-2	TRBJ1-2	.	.	CASSPQSSNYGYTF	TGTGCCAGCAGCCCCCAATCATCTAACTATGGCTACACCTTC
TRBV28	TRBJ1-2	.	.	CASTQGHYGYTF	TGTGCCAGCACCCAGGGGCACTATGGCTACACCTTC
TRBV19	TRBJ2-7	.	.	CASSPRQVSYEQYF	TGTGCCAGTAGTCCACGACAGGTCTCCTACGAGCAGTACTTC
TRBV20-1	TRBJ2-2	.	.	CSARYAGELFF	TGCAGTGCTAGATATGCCGGGGAGCTGTTTTTT
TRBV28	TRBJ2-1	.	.	CASSPPGTSNNEQFF	TGTGCCAGCAGCCCCCCCGGGACAAGTAACAATGAGCAGTTCTTC
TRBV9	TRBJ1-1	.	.	CASSVDGGLNTEAFF	TGTGCCAGCAGCGTAGATGGAGGGCTCAACACTGAAGCTTTCTTT
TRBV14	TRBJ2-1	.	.	CASSQVPLEQFF	TGTGCCAGCAGCCAAGTCCCCCTTGAGCAGTTCTTC
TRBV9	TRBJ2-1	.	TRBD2	CASSATGTSALSYNEQFF	TGTGCCAGCAGCGCCACCGGGACTAGTGCTTTGAGCTACAATGAGCAGTTCTTC
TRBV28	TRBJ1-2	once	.	CASRQDGTNYGYTF	TGTGCCAGCAGACAGGACGGAACTAACTATGGCTACACCTTC
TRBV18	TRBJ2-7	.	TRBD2	CASSLGGGSYEQYF	TGTGCCAGCTCCCTGGGGGGGGGCTCCTACGAGCAGTACTTC
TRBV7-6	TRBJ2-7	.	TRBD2	CASSSRGIRTSGSTSLYEQYF	TGTGCCAGCAGCTCCCGCGGGATCCGGACTAGCGGGAGTACGAGCCTGTACGAGCAGTACTTC
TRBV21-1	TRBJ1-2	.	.	CATHKEGRDYGYTF	TGTGCCACGCATAAGGAGGGACGGGACTATGGCTACACCTTC
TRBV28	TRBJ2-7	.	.	CASSSGGSLNEQYF	TGTGCCAGCAGTTCAGGGGGGAGTCTGAACGAGCAGTACTTC
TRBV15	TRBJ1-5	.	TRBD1	CATSIGTGDRVYNQPQHF	TGTGCCACCAGCATCGGGACAGGGGATAGGGTATACAATCAGCCCCAGCATTTT
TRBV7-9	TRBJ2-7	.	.	CASSPGGLFDEQYF	TGTGCCAGCAGCCCTGGAGGCCTCTTTGACGAGCAGTACTTC
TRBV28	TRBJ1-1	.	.	CASRGSGVMNTEAFF	TGTGCCAGCAGAGGGTCAGGGGTCATGAACACTGAAGCTTTCTTT
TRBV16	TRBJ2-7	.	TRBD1	CASSPTGSVSEQYF	TGTGCCAGCAGCCCGACAGGGTCTGTCAGCGAGCAGTACTTC
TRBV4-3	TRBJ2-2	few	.	CASSQGPGGSNTGELFF	TGCGCCAGCAGCCAAGGACCGGGGGGCAGTAACACCGGGGAGCTGTTTTTT
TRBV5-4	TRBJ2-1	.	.	CASSPRMADEQFF	TGTGCCAGCAGCCCAAGGATGGCGGATGAGCAGTTCTTC
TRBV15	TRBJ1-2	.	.	CATSRGLGGPYGYTF	TGTGCCACCAGCAGGGGTCTAGGCGGTCCTTATGGCTACACCTTC
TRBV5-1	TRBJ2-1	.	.	CASSARSSYNEQFF	TGCGCCAGCAGCGCCAGGTCCTCCTACAATGAGCAGTTCTTC
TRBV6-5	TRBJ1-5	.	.	CASSYSAQYQPQHF	TGTGCCAGCAGTTACTCGGCCCAGTATCAGCCCCAGCATTTT
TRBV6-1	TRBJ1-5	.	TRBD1	CASKGGQAYQPQHF	TGTGCCAGCAAGGGCGGACAGGCCTATCAGCCCCAGCATTTT
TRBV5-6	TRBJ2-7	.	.	CASSLRRRSSYEQYF	TGTGCCAGCAGCTTACGTCGGAGGAGCTCCTACGAGCAGTACTTC
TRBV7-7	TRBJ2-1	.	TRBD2	CASSLGTSGRANEQFF	TGTGCTAGCAGCTTAGGTACTAGCGGGAGGGCCAATGAGCAGTTCTTC
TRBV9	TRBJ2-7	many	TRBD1	CASRGQGASEQYF	TGTGCCAGCAGAGGACAGGGGGCAAGCGAGCAGTACTTC
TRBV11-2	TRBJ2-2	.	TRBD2	CASSPRLAGNTGELFF	TGTGCCAGCAGCCCACGACTAGCGGGGAACACCGGGGAGCTGTTTTTT
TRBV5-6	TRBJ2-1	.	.	CASSLLAFNNEQFF	TGTGCCAGCAGCTTGTTAGCTTTCAACAATGAGCAGTTCTTC
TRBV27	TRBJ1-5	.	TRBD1	CASSSLQQGPEEPQHF	TGTGCCAGCAGTTCACTCCAACAGGGGCCCGAAGAGCCCCAGCATTTT
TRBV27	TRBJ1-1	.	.	CASSLSPGKGTEAFF	TGTGCCAGCAGTTTATCTCCGGGTAAGGGGACTGAAGCTTTCTTT
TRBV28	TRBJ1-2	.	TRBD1	CASSRGQGGFYGYTF	TGTGCCAGCAGTCGCGGACAGGGAGGGTTCTATGGCTACACCTTC
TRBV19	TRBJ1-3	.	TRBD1	CASSLGTAGNTIYF	TGTGCCAGTAGTCTCGGGACAGCGGGAAACACCATATATTTT
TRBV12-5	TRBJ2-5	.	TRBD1	CASGPPETGIETQYF	TGTGCTAGTGGCCCACCAGAGACAGGGATTGAGACCCAGTACTTC
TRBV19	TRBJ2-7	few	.	CASSGEDSEPYEQYF	TGTGCCAGTAGTGGCGAGGACTCGGAACCTTACGAGCAGTACTTC
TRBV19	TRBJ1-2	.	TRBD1	CASRSTGSYGYTF	TGTGCCAGTAGATCGACAGGGTCCTATGGCTACACCTTC
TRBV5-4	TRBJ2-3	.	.	CASSLDLNTQYF	TGTGCCAGCAGCTTGGATTTAAATACGCAGTATTTT
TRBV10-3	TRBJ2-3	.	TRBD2	CAIMGTSPGTDTQYF	TGTGCCATCATGGGGACTAGCCCTGGCACAGATACGCAGTATTTT
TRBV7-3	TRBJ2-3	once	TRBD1	CASTRGSTDTQYF	TGTGCCAGCACCAGGGGGAGCACAGATACGCAGTATTTT
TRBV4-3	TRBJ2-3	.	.	CASSQGFEAGYTDTQYF	TGCGCCAGCAGCCAAGGTTTTGAGGCCGGATACACAGATACGCAGTATTTT
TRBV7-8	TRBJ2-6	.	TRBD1	CASSWRTGYSGANVLTF	TGTGCCAGCAGCTGGCGGACAGGATACTCTGGGGCCAACGTCCTGACTTTC
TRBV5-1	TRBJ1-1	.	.	CASSFQPEGTEAFF	TGCGCCAGCAGCTTTCAGCCGGAGGGCACTGAAGCTTTCTTT
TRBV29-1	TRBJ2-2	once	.	CSVSAGSGELFF	TGCAGCGTTTCGGCGGGATCTGGGGAGCTGTTTTTT
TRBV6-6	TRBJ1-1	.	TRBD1	CASSSPGGMNTEAFF	TGTGCCAGCAGTTCCCCAGGGGGAATGAACACTGAAGCTTTCTTT
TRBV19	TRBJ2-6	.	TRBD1	CASTGGYSGANVLTF	TGTGCCAGCACAGGGGGCTACTCTGGGGCCAACGTCCTGACTTTC
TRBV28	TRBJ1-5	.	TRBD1	CASSSTRAGTGAYSNQPQHF	TGTGCCAGCAGTTCCACTCGTGCCGGGACAGGGGCTTATAGCAATCAGCCCCAGCATTTT
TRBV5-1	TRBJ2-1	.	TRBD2	CASSLLGGTNEQFF	TGCGCCAGCAGCTTGCTGGGAGGGACCAATGAGCAGTTCTTC
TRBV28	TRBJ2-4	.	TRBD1	CASSRQGARKNIQYF	TGTGCCAGCTCCCGACAGGGGGCACGAAAAAACATTCAGTACTTC
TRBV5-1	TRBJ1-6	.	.	CASSSVGGINSPLHF	TGCGCCAGCAGTTCCGTGGGGGGGATTAATTCACCCCTCCACTTT
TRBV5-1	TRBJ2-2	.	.	CASSFQGPNTGELFF	TGCGCCAGCAGCTTTCAGGGCCCGAACACCGGGGAGCTGTTTTTT
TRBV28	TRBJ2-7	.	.	CASSSRLAPYEQYF	TGTGCCAGCAGTTCCCGCCTAGCGCCGTACGAGCAGTACTTC
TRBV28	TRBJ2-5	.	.	CASSSPRERASGRETQYF	TGTGCCAGCAGTTCCCCCAGGGAACGGGCCTCCGGCCGGGAGACCCAGTACTTC
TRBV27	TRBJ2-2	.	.	CASSYRDTGELFF	TGTGCCAGCAGTTACCGAGACACCGGGGAGCTGTTTTTT